What follows are 9 T cell receptor beta chains derived from one specimen sequenced in a study of OX40 agonist ivuxolimab in advanced cancers. This table comes from immunoSEQ multiplex PCR, and its TCRdb copy is limited to in-frame clones, with some not included. The sample holds approximately 13,000 clones, about 75% seen once. The input for sequencing was CD4+ or CD8+ T cells sorted from blood, taken in a trial of the OX40 agonist ivuxolimab. These TCRs come from an adult with an advanced solid tumor such as melanoma, head and neck, liver or kidney cancer.

The chain has TRBV29-1 and TRBJ2-3; 12 nucleotides line up with TRBD1. Germline V gene sequence: CDR1 SQVTM, CDR2 ANQGSEA. The CDR3 spans 15 residues. The junction had 7 bases not matched to a gene; V was cut back by 3 bases and J by 6 bases. The CDR3 sequence: CSVDPGTGGADTQYF. The DNA of the CDR3 is TGCAGCGTTGACCCCGGGACAGGGGGCGCTGATACGCAGTATTTT.

The chain combines TRBV28 with TRBJ2-7, with D perhaps TRBD1 (5 bases). Trimming removed 2 bases from V and 6 bases from J, with 11 bases in between. CDR1 MDHEN and CDR2 SYDVKM come from the germline V gene. The CDR3 loop spans 13 amino acids. The CDR3 DNA follows: TGTGCCAGCAGTTTAGGCAGGGTGGCCGAGCAGTACTTC. Its translation is CASSLGRVAEQYF.

The gene calls are TRBV6-5 and TRBJ2-7; D ambiguous. V lost 6 bases and J lost 5, with 8 bases in between. From germline, CDR1 is MNHEY and CDR2 SVGAGI. CDR3 length equals 11 residues. The CDR3 region has the DNA TGTGCCAGCAGGGAAAGTCACGAGCAGTACTTC. It codes for CASRESHEQYF.

The table lists this clone with a few counts. The J gene is TRBJ1-2, the V gene TRBV2, with a possible D match to TRBD1 (5 bases). CDR3 length equals 12 residues. The V and J ends lost 4 bases and 5 bases respectively, with 8 bases between them. The germline V gene has CDR1 SNHLY and CDR2 FYNNEI. CDR3 amino acids: CASSASGYGYTF. CDR3 sequence (DNA): TGTGCCAGCAGTGCATCAGGGTATGGCTACACCTTC.

The gene calls are TRBV11-2 and TRBJ2-7; D may match TRBD1 or TRBD2 (5 bases each). Per the germline V gene, CDR1 is SGHAT and CDR2 is FQNNGV. Trimming removed 3 bases from V and 3 bases from J, with 15 bases in between. CDR3 length: 15 amino acids. The CDR3 sequence: CASSLMVFGGYEQYF. The CDR3 DNA reads as TGTGCCAGCAGCTTGATGGTTTTTGGGGGCTACGAGCAGTACTTC.

The chain employs TRBV2 and TRBJ2-5, with TRBD1 matching over 9 bases. The CDR3 has 15 residues. Per germline, CDR1 SNHLY and CDR2 FYNNEI. The trim removed 5 bases at V and 5 bases at J, leaving 9 bases unmatched. This CDR3 is CASSPTGGSGETQYF. The DNA for the CDR3 is TGTGCCAGCAGTCCGACAGGGGGAAGTGGTGAGACCCAGTACTTC.

This clone was recorded only once. V and J are TRBV9 and TRBJ1-4; the match to TRBD1 covers 8 bases. The CDR3 has 14 amino acids. Germline assignment: CDR1 SGDLS and CDR2 YYNGEE. V was pared by 4 bases and J by 7 bases, with 6 bases of the junction left unmatched. CDR3 sequence reads: CASSNGQGGEKLFF. The DNA for the CDR3 is TGTGCCAGCAGCAACGGACAGGGAGGTGAAAAACTGTTTTTT.

This sequence joins TRBV9 and TRBJ2-2; TRBD1 or TRBD2 may be the D gene (5 bases each). Per germline, CDR1 SGDLS and CDR2 YYNGEE. Trimming took 4 bases from V and 1 from J, leaving 11 bases between them. The CDR3 is 15 residues long. The CDR3 loop reads CASSPWDGNTGELFF. DNA of the CDR3: TGTGCCAGCAGCCCCTGGGACGGGAACACCGGGGAGCTGTTTTTT.

The count of this clone is one. This chain joins TRBV27 and TRBJ2-7; 9 nucleotides line up with TRBD2. V was clipped by 5 bases and J by 0 bases; unmatched bases: 14. CDR1 is MNHEY and CDR2 is SMNVEV in the germline V gene (reference sequence). CDR3 size: 18 residues. CDR3 region: CASSTGAPTSGYSYEQYF. The CDR3 coding sequence is TGTGCCAGCAGTACTGGGGCCCCGACTAGCGGATACTCCTACGAGCAGTACTTC.